This T cell receptor beta chain is drawn from a study of PD-1 blockade in classical Hodgkin lymphoma. About the research overall: Patients in the cohort were put on intravenous nivolumab, 3 mg/kg every 2 weeks.

Relapses following autologous stem cell transplantation were seen in all patients, with brentuximab vedotin exposure varying. The germline CDR1 and CDR2 sequences are MNHEY and SVGAGI. Trimming shortened V by 2 bases and J by 4 bases, and 12 bases separated the two germline ends. The CDR3 extends over 15 amino acids. Some clones are missing from TCRdb's copy, which holds only in-frame ones; the method was immunoSEQ multiplex PCR. Of over 60,000 clones listed, about 70% are singletons. The clonotype originates from a human donor with classical Hodgkin lymphoma. This specimen was peripheral blood mononuclear cells (PBMCs), taken before the second cycle of nivolumab. The chain couples TRBV6-5 to TRBJ1-3; maybe TRBD1 (5 bases). CDR3 DNA: TGTGCCAGCAGTTACGAGGGACGAGCAGGAAACACCATATATTTT. Translating it yields CASSYEGRAGNTIYF.